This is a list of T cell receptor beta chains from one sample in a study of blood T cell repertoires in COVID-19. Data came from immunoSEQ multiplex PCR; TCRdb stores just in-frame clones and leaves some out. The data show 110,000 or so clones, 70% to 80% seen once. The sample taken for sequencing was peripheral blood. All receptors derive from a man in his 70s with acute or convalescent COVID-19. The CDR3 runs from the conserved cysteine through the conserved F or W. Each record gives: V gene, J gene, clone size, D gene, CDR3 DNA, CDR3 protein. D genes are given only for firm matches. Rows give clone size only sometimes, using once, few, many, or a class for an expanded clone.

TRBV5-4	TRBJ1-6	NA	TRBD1	TGTGCCAGCAGCTTGGCAGCCGGGACAGGGGGCGATTCACCCCTCCACTTT	CASSLAAGTGGDSPLHF
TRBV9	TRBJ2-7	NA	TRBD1	TGTGCCAGCAGCGTAGGGACAGGCGGAACCTACGAGCAGTACTTC	CASSVGTGGTYEQYF
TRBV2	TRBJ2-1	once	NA	TGTGCCAGCAGTGTCAACAGGCAGAGCTCCTACAATGAGCAGTTCTTC	CASSVNRQSSYNEQFF
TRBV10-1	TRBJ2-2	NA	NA	TGCGCCAGCAGCCACAAGAACACCGGGGAGCTGTTTTTT	CASSHKNTGELFF
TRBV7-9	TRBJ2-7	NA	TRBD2	TGTGCCAGCAGCTTAGGCCCGGGGGGGGTATACGAGCAGTACTTC	CASSLGPGGVYEQYF
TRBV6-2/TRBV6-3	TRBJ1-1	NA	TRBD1	TGTGCCAGCAGTTATTGGACAGGGAACACTGAAGCTTTCTTT	CASSYWTGNTEAFF
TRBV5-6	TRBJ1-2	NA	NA	TGTGCCAGCAGCTTGGCCGCGGCGGAGGGCTACACCTTC	CASSLAAAEGYTF
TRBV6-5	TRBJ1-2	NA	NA	TGTGCCAGCACCGGAACCCGAGGGGGTTATGGCTACACCTTC	CASTGTRGGYGYTF
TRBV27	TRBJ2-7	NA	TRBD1	TGTGCCAGCAGTTTATTGGGACAGGGGATTTCCTACGAGCAGTACTTC	CASSLLGQGISYEQYF
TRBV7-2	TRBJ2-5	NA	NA	TGTGCCAGCAGCCGTTTGGGAGCGCGAACTAGGGAGACCCAGTACTTC	CASSRLGARTRETQYF
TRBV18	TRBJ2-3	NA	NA	TGTGCCAGCTCACCGCCAGCGTCAGATACGCAGTATTTT	CASSPPASDTQYF
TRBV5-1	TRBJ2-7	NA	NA	TGCGCCAGCAGCTTGCAGGGGCGCTTCCAACACGAGCAGTACTTC	CASSLQGRFQHEQYF
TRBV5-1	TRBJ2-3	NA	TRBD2	TGCGCCAGCAGCTCAGGGTCGGGGAGGGTCGGCACAGATACGCAGTATTTT	CASSSGSGRVGTDTQYF
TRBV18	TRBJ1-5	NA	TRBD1	TGTGCCAGCTCGTACAGGGGGCATAGCAATCAGCCCCAGCATTTT	CASSYRGHSNQPQHF
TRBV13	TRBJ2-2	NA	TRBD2	TGTGCCAGCAGCGATTCTCTAGCGGGGGGCGACACCGGGGAGCTGTTTTTT	CASSDSLAGGDTGELFF
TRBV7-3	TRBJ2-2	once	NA	TGTGCCAGCAGCTTAACGCCTGCCCTAGCGTCCGGGGAGCTGTTTTTT	CASSLTPALASGELFF
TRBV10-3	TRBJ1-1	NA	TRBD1	TGTGCCATCAGCCGTGACAGGGCCACAGAAGCTTTCTTT	CAISRDRATEAFF
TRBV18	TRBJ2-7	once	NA	TGTGCCAGCTCATCTGTGAGCTCCTACGAGCAGTACTTC	CASSSVSSYEQYF
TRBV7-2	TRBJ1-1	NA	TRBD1	TGTGCCAGCAGCCCTACGGTCCGGACAGGGGGAAGGGACACTGAAGCTTTCTTT	CASSPTVRTGGRDTEAFF
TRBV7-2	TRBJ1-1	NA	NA	TGTGCCAGCAGCTTATGGGCCAGGGACACTGAAGCTTTCTTT	CASSLWARDTEAFF
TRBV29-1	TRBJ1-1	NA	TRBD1	TGCAGCGCCATCCGGGGGACAGTTGAAGCTTTCTTT	CSAIRGTVEAFF
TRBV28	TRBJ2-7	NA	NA	TGTGCCAGCAGTCTACTATCGACAGGGACTCGGGAGCAGTACTTC	CASSLLSTGTREQYF
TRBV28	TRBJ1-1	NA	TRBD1	TGTGCCAGCAGTCTACTTACAGGGGGAAGAGGGACTGAAGCTTTCTTT	CASSLLTGGRGTEAFF
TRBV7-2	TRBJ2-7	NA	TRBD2	TGTGCCAGCAGCCCCACTAGCGGGGGCTACGAGCAGTACTTC	CASSPTSGGYEQYF
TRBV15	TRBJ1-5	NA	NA	TGTGCCACCAGCAGAGGGGTTGGGGCCGCGTATAGCAATCAGCCCCAGCATTTT	CATSRGVGAAYSNQPQHF
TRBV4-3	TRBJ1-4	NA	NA	TGCGCCAGCAGCCAAGATATAGGGGCTAATGAAAAACTGTTTTTT	CASSQDIGANEKLFF
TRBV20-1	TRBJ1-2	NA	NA	TGCAGGCCAGGGCACTTTGATGGCTACACCTTC	CRPGHFDGYTF
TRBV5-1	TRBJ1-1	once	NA	TGCGCCAGCAGCTTGGACAGCTTGAACACTGAAGCTTTCTTT	CASSLDSLNTEAFF
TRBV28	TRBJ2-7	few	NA	TGTGCCAGCAGTCCACACCGGGTCGGGGCCTACGAGCAGTACTTC	CASSPHRVGAYEQYF
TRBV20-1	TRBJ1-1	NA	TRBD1	TGCAGTGCTAGTTTACAGGGGAGAGGTGGCACTGAAGCTTTCTTT	CSASLQGRGGTEAFF
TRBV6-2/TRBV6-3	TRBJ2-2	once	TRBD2	TGTGCCAGCAGTTCTCCGGCGGGGGGGCTGGACACCGGGGAGCTGTTTTTT	CASSSPAGGLDTGELFF
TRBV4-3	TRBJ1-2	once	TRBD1	TGCGCCAGCAGCCCCCAAACCGGGACAGGGGTTGGCTACACCTTC	CASSPQTGTGVGYTF
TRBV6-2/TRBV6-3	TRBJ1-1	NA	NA	TGTGCCAGCAGTTATGGTAGGGGCGGACGGAACACTGAAGCTTTCTTT	CASSYGRGGRNTEAFF
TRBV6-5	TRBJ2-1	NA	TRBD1	TGTGCCAGCAGTTACTCCCTGACAGGGCGCAATGAGCAGTTCTTC	CASSYSLTGRNEQFF
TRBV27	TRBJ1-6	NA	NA	TGTGCCAGCAGTCCTCGGGAAGGTTTGACACCCCTCCACTTT	CASSPREGLTPLHF
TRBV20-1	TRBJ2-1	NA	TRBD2	TGCAGTAAGGGACTAGCGGGGGGGCAGTTCTTC	CSKGLAGGQFF
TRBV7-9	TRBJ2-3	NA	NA	TGTGCCAGCAGCGTGACGGTCGGGAGCACAGATACGCAGTATTTT	CASSVTVGSTDTQYF
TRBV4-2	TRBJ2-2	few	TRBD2	TGTGCCAGCGGGACTAGGAACACCGGGGAGCTGTTTTTT	CASGTRNTGELFF
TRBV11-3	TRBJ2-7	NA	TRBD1	TGTGCCAGCAGCAGAGTGGACAGGGACGAGCAGTACTTC	CASSRVDRDEQYF
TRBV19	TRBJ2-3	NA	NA	TGTGCCAGTAGTATGGACGGGGTCGGCACAGATACGCAGTATTTT	CASSMDGVGTDTQYF
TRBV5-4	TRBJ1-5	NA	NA	TGTGCCAGCAGCTTGGATGGGCAGATGAACAATCAGCCCCAGCATTTT	CASSLDGQMNNQPQHF
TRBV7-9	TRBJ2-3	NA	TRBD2	TGTGCCAGCAGCTCGACGGGGGGAGATACGCAGTATTTT	CASSSTGGDTQYF
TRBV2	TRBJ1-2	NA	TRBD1	TGTGCCAGCAGTGGGACAGGGTCTGGCTACACCTTC	CASSGTGSGYTF
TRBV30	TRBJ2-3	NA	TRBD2	TGTGCCTGGAGTGTACCCCGAGCGGGAGTGGCAGATACGCAGTATTTT	CAWSVPRAGVADTQYF
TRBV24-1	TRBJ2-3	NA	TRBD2	TGTGCCACCAGTGACGGGACTAGCGGGCCTGCAGATACGCAGTATTTT	CATSDGTSGPADTQYF
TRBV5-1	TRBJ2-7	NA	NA	TGCGCCAGCAGCTTGGGACCTGAGGCGGGACCCCTTAGCGAGCAGTACTTC	CASSLGPEAGPLSEQYF
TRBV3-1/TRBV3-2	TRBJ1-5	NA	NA	TGTGCCAGCAGCCAGCAACCAGGGAGCAATCAGCCCCAGCATTTT	CASSQQPGSNQPQHF
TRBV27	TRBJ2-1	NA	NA	TGTGCCAGCTCCCTCAGCTCCTACAATGAGCAGTTCTTC	CASSLSSYNEQFF
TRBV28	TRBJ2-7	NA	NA	TGTGCCAGCAGTGCCCCAGGGGCCCTCTCCTACGAGCAGTACTTC	CASSAPGALSYEQYF
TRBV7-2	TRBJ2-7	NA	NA	TGTGCCAGCAGCTTCGGGGGACGGAACTCCTACGAGCAGTACTTC	CASSFGGRNSYEQYF
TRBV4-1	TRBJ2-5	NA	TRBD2	TGCGCCAGCAGCCGATCTCTCCTAGCGGGAGATTCAGAGACCCAGTACTTC	CASSRSLLAGDSETQYF
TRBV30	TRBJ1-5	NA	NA	TGTGCCCTCTCTTGGAGGGACGGAGGGCAGCCCCAGCATTTT	CALSWRDGGQPQHF
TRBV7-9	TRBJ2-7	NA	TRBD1	TGTGCCAGCAGCTTAGGTTGGAGACCGGGACAGAGGTCCTACGAGCAGTACTTC	CASSLGWRPGQRSYEQYF
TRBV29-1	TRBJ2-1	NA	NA	TGCAGCGTTGAGGTGCGGAACAATGAGCAGTTCTTC	CSVEVRNNEQFF
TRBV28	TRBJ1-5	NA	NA	TGTGCCAGCAGTTTACTAGGAACGGTTGATAGCAATCAGCCCCAGCATTTT	CASSLLGTVDSNQPQHF
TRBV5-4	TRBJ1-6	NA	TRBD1	TGTGCCAGCAGCTTGCAGGGGGGAGATTCACCCCTCCACTTT	CASSLQGGDSPLHF